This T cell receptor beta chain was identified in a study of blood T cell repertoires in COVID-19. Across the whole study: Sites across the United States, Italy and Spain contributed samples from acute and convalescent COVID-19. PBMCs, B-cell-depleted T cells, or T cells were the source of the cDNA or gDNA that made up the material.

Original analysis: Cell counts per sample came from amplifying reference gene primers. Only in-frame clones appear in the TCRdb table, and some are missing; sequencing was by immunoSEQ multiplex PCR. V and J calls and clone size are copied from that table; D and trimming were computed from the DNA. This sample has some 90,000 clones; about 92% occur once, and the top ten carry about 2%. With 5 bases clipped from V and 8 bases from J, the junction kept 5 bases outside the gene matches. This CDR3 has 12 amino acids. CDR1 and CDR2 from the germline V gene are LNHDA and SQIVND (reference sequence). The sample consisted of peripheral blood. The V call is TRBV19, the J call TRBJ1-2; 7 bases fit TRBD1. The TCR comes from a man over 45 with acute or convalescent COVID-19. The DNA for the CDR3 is TGTGCCAGTAGTCATAACAGGGGAGGCTACACCTTC. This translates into CASSHNRGGYTF. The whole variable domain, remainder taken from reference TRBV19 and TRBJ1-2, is DGGITQSPKYLFRKEGQNVTLSCEQNLNHDAMYWYRQDPGQGLRLIYYSQIVNDFQKGDIAEGYSVSREKKESFPLTVTSAQKNPTAFYLCASSHNRGGYTFGSGTRLTVV.